Listed below are T cell receptor beta chains from one sample, sequenced in a study of blood T cell repertoires in COVID-19. The repertoire was sequenced with immunoSEQ multiplex PCR; TCRdb's copy has only in-frame clones and lacks some. The data show about 66,000 clones, around 84% seen once. Sample: peripheral blood. The receptors shown here come from a man aged 50-59 years with active COVID-19. Both conserved end residues are part of each CDR3. The order of the fields is J gene, V gene, CDR3 protein.

TRBJ2-1 | TRBV11-3 | CASSLGGTSAYNEQFF
TRBJ2-5 | TRBV7-2 | CASSSSGTVRATQYF
TRBJ1-5 | TRBV7-2 | CASSRTGGISNQPQHF
TRBJ1-4 | TRBV7-9 | CASSSPLTGPLNEKLFF
TRBJ2-7 | TRBV5-1 | CASSEQGASYEQYF
TRBJ2-3 | TRBV10-1 | CASSESMLGGPDTQYF
TRBJ2-2 | TRBV5-4 | CASSSTTSAGELFF
TRBJ2-7 | TRBV12-3/TRBV12-4 | CASSLGQILEQYF
TRBJ1-2 | TRBV30 | CAWAQGGRYGYTF
TRBJ2-1 | TRBV6-4 | CASSDGGLYNEQFF
TRBJ1-5 | TRBV19 | CASSIMQGNQPQHF
TRBJ1-5 | TRBV3-1/TRBV3-2 | CASSQPAMGGLSNQPQHF
TRBJ2-1 | TRBV9 | CASSVEPGDLASYNEQFF